This TCR beta chain is from a study of human T cells and chemical hapten exposure. TCRdb re-called the RACE reads with MiXCR, one entry per CDR3 protein. Of some 79,000 distinct CDR3 sequences in the sample, 10% to 11% were seen once. This clonotype was counted many times. CDR1 SGHTA and CDR2 FQGNSA come from the germline V gene. The CDR3 sequence is 14 residues long. J was trimmed by 10 bases and V by 3 bases; bases with no gene match: 6. Time point here: patch test 3, about 24 weeks after DPC sensitization. Regarding treatment: therapeutic diphenylcyclopropenone sensitization with weekly scalp DPC. Sample donors consisted of patients with alopecia, aged 18 to 70 years, who were suitable for DPC.

This chain connects TRBV7-2 to TRBJ1-6, with 7 bases that match TRBD1. This receptor was obtained from a woman between 45 and 65 years old with alopecia areata. Some clones in this sample may be carry-over from other donors' samples. The sample in question was whole blood, obtained in connection with sensitization to the hapten diphenylcyclopropenone (DPC). The CDR3 region has the DNA TGTGCCAGCAGCTTTAGGGACAGTCAATCACCCCTCCACTTT. Residues: CASSFRDSQSPLHF.